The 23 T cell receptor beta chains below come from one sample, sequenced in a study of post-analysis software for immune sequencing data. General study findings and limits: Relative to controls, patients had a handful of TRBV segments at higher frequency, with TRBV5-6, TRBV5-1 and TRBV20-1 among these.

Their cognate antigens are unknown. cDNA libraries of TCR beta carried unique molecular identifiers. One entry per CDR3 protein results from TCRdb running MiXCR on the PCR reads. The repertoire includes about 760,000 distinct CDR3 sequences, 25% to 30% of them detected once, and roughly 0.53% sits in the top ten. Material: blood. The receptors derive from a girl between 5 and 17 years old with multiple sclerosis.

CDR3 region: CSATHITGELFF. The CDR3 region has the DNA TGCAGTGCTACCCACATAACCGGGGAGCTGTTTTTT. V is TRBV20-1 and J is TRBJ2-2; D not resolved. The CDR3 spans 12 residues. Trimming pared 4 bases from V and 5 bases from J, leaving 8 bases between. Germline CDR1 is DFQATT and CDR2 is SNEGSKA (reference sequence).

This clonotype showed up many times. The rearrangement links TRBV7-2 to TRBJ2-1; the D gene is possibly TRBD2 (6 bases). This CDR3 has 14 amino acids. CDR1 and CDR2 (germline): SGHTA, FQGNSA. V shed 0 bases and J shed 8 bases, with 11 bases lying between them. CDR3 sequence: CASSLAGGRDEQFF. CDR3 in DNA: TGTGCCAGCAGCTTAGCGGGGGGAAGGGATGAGCAGTTCTTC.

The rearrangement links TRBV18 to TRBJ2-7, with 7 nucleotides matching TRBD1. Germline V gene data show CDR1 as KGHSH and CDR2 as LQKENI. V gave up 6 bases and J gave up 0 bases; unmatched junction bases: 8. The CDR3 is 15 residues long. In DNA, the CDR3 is TGTGCCAGCTCGCCTGCCGGACAGGTCTCCTACGAGCAGTACTTC. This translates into CASSPAGQVSYEQYF.

In DNA, the CDR3 is TGTGCCAGCAGTTACATGGGGGGACGTCGGGCGAGCACAGATACGCAGTATTTT. This gives the protein CASSYMGGRRASTDTQYF. This chain links TRBV6-2 or TRBV6-3 with TRBJ2-3, with D maybe TRBD2 (6 bases). Germline CDR1 and CDR2: MNHEY and SVGEGT. The CDR3 is made up of 18 amino acids. V was trimmed by 2 bases and J by 0 bases, leaving 18 bases between them.

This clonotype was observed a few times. The CDR3 sequence: CASSLVLGQGTGELFF. In DNA form, the CDR3 reads TGTGCCAGCAGCTTGGTTTTGGGACAGGGCACCGGGGAGCTGTTTTTT. V usage is TRBV5-6 and J usage is TRBJ2-2; TRBD1 matches 9 bases. The V segment lost 0 bases and the J segment 4 bases; nucleotides outside the gene matches: 4. CDR1 is SGHDT and CDR2 is YYEEEE in the germline V gene. The CDR3 consists of 16 residues. Supplemented by reference TRBV5-6 and TRBJ2-2, the full variable domain reads DAGVTQSPTHLIKTRGQQVTLRCSPKSGHDTVSWYQQALGQGPQFIFQYYEEEERQRGNFPDRFSGHQFPNYSSELNVNALLLGDSALYLCASSLVLGQGTGELFFGEGSRLTVL.

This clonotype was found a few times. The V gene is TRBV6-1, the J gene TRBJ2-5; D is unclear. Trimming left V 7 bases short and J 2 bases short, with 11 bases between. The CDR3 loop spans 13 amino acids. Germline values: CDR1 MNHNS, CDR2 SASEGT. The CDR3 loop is CASNEAAQETQYF. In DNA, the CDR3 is TGTGCCAGCAACGAGGCAGCACAAGAGACCCAGTACTTC.

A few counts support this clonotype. The chain's CDR3 is CASSSDMTAPNSPLHF. CDR3 coding DNA: TGTGCCAGCAGTTCGGACATGACAGCGCCTAATTCACCCCTCCACTTT. V and J are TRBV12-3 or TRBV12-4 and TRBJ1-6; tentative D call: TRBD1 (5 bases). The CDR3 is made up of 16 amino acids. V shed 4 bases and J shed 6 bases, with 16 bases lying between them.

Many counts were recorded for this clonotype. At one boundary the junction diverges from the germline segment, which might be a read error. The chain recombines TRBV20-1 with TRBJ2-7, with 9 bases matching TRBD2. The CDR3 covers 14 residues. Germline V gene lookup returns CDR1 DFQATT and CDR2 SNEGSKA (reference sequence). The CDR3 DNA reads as TGCAGCATAGGAGAGACTAGCGGCTCCTCCGAGCAGTACTTC. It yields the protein CSIGETSGSSEQYF.

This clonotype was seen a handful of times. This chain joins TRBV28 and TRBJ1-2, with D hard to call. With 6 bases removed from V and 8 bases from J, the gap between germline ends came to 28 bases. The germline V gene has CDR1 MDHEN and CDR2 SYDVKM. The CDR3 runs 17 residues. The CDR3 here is CASSVASKGLSLWGYTF. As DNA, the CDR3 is TGTGCCAGCAGCGTAGCGTCCAAGGGTCTTTCTCTATGGGGCTACACCTTC.

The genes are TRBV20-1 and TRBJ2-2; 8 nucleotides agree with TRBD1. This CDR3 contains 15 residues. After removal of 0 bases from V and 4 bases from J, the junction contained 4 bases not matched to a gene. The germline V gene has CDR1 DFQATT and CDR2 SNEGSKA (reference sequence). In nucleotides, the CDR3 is TGCAGTGCTAGAGAGACAGGGGACGGCACCGGGGAGCTGTTTTTT. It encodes CSARETGDGTGELFF.

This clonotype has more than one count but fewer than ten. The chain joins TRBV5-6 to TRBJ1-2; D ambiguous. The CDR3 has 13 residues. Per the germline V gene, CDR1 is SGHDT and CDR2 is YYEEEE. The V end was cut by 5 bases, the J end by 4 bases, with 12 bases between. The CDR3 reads CASRYRGGYGYTF. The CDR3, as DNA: TGTGCCAGCAGGTATCGTGGTGGCTATGGCTACACCTTC.

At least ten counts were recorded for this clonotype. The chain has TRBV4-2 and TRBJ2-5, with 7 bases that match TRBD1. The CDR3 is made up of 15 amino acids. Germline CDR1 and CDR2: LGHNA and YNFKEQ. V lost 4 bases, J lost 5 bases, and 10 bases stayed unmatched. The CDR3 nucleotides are TGTGCCAGCAGCCCCCAGACAGGGACGGGTGAGACCCAGTACTTC. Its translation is CASSPQTGTGETQYF.

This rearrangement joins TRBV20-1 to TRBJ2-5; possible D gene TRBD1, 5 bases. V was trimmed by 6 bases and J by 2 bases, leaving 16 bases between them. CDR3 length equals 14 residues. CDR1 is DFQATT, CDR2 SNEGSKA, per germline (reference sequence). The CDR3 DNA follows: TGCAGTGCGAAAAAACTACAGGATCAAGAGACCCAGTACTTC. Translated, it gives CSAKKLQDQETQYF.

CDR3 loop: CASSQVRGLYEQYF. CDR3 nucleotides: TGCGCCAGCAGCCAAGTCAGGGGGCTATACGAGCAGTACTTC. V gene TRBV4-3 combines with J gene TRBJ2-7; 8 bases are shared with TRBD1. The CDR3 loop spans 14 amino acids. Germline CDR1 is LGHNA and CDR2 is YSLEER. The junction had 3 bases not matched to a gene; V was cut back by 1 base and J by 4 bases.

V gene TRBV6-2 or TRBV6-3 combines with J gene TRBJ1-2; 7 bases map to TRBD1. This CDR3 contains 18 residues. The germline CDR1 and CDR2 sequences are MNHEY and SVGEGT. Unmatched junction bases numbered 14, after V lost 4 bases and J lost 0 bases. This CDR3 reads CASSWRTGGLSANYGYTF. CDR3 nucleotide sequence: TGTGCCAGCAGTTGGCGGACAGGTGGCCTCTCCGCTAACTATGGCTACACCTTC.

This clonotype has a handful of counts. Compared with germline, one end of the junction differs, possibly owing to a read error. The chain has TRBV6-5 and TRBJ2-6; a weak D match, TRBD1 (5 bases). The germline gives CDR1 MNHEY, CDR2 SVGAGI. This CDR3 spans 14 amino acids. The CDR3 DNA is TGTGCCAGCATTGGTAGCTCTGGGGCCAACGTCCGGACTTTC. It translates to CASIGSSGANVRTF.

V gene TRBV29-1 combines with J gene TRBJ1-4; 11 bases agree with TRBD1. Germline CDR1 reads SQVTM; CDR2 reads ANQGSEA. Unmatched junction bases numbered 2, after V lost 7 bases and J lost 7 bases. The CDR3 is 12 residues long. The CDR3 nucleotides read TGCAGCGGGGACAGGGGGGTTGAAAAACTGTTTTTT. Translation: CSGDRGVEKLFF.

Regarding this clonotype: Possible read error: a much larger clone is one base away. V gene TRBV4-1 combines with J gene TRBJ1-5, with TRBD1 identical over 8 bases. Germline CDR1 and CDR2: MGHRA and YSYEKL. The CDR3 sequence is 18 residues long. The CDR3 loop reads CAGSQDPPDRVWHQPQHF. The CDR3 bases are TGCGCCGGCAGCCAAGATCCCCCGGACAGGGTTTGGCATCAGCCCCAGCATTTT.

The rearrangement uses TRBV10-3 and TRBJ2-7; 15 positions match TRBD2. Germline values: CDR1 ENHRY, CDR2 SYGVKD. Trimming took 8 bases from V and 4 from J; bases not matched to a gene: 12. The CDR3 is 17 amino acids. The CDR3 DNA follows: TGTGCCATCCGGACTAGCGGGAGGGGCCTGTCGGGATACGAGCAGTACTTC. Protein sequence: CAIRTSGRGLSGYEQYF.

The CDR3: CASSHGDYEQYF. In DNA, the CDR3 is TGTGCCAGCAGTCATGGAGACTACGAGCAGTACTTC. The genes are TRBV6-5 and TRBJ2-4, with unresolved D. Judging by the DNA end, TRBJ2-7 fits better; the J call may be wrong. This CDR3 has 12 amino acids. Per germline, CDR1 MNHEY and CDR2 SVGAGI.

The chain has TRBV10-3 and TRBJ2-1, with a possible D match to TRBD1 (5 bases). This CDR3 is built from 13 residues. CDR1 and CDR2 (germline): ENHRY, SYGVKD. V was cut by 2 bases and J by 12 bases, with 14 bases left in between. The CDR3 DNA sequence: TGTGCCATCAGTGAGGGGGCCCCTCGTCGGCAGTTCTTC. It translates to CAISEGAPRRQFF.

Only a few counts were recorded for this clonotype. The CDR3 region has the DNA TGCAGTGCTAGAGATATGCGGCAAGTGTACGAGCAGTACTTC. Its translation is CSARDMRQVYEQYF. V gene TRBV20-1 combines with J gene TRBJ2-7; D is uncertain. The CDR3 extends over 14 amino acids. V lost 0 bases, J lost 4 bases, and 13 bases lay in between. The germline V gene encodes CDR1 DFQATT and CDR2 SNEGSKA (reference sequence).

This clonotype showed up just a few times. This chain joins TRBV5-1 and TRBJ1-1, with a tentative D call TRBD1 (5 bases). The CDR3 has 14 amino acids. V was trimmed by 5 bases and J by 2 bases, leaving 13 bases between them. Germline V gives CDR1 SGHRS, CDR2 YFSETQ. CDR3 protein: CASRTGTVNTEAFF. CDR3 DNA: TGCGCCAGCAGGACCGGGACGGTAAACACTGAAGCTTTCTTT. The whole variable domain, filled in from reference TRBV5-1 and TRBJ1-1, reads KAGVTQTPRYLIKTRGQQVTLSCSPISGHRSVSWYQQTPGQGLQFLFEYFSETQRNKGNFPGRFSGRQFSNSRSEMNVSTLELGDSALYLCASRTGTVNTEAFFGQGTRLTVV.